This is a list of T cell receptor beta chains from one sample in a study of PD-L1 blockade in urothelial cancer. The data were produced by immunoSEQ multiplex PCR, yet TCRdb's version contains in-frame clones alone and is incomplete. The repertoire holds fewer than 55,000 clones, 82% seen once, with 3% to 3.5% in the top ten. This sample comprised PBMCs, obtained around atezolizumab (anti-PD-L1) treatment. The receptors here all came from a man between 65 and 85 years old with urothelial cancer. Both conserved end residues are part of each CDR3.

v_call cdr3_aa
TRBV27 CASIGGQGHLSTDTQYF
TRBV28 CASSQQGLGGHNEQFF
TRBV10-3 CATSGTGKTDTQYF
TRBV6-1 CASSEPGRGQRDSPLHF
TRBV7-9 CASSLSRSNEKLFF
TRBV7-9 CASSSGGTKPYEQYF
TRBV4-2 CASSQGQGTYEQYF
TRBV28 CASSFRRNTEAFF
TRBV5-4 CASSWGLRVNTDTQYF
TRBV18 CASSPPGRGYGYTF
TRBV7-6 CASSSTGTYGYTF
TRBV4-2 CASSQEGGGRYTGELFF
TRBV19 CASSADRYQPQHF
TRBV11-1 CASSLETAYEQYF
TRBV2 CASDRTGSNEKLFF
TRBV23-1 CASSQPPGQGTYTEAFF
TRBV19 CASTRMDSRNQPQHF
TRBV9 CASSRQGTREKLFF
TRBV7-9 CASSFLLSGNTEAFF
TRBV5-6 CASSLAGGTVRNEQFF
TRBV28 CASSLRQGQRSTEAFF